The next 30 T cell receptor beta chains were all read from a single sample in a study of shared clonotypes between healthy human individuals. Produced via immunoSEQ multiplex PCR; TCRdb's table is partial and in-frame only. The sample includes around 500,000 clones, 70% to 80% of them seen just once. The sequenced sample consisted of PBMCs. The receptors derive from a woman aged 40 to 49 in good health. Some clones in this sample may be carry-over from other donors' samples.

The chain carries TRBV28 and TRBJ2-3; 10 bases line up with TRBD2. In germline, CDR1 is MDHEN, CDR2 SYDVKM. The CDR3 covers 15 residues. The J segment lost 6 bases and the V segment lost 7 bases, leaving 10 bases of the junction unmatched. This chain's CDR3 is CASNSASGSRDTQYF. The CDR3, as DNA: TGTGCCAGCAATTCGGCTAGCGGGAGTCGCGATACGCAGTATTTT. The variable domain in full, completed from reference TRBV28 and TRBJ2-3, reads DVKVTQSSRYLVKRTGEKVFLECVQDMDHENMFWYRQDPGLGLRLIYFSYDVKMKEKGDIPEGYSVSREKKERFSLILESASTNQTSMYLCASNSASGSRDTQYFGPGTRLTVL.

The chain links TRBV18 to TRBJ1-2, with 9 bases aligning to TRBD1. J lost 3 bases, V lost 4 bases, and 3 bases had no gene match. CDR3 length: 14 residues. Germline CDR1 is KGHSH and CDR2 is LQKENI. The CDR3 nucleotides read TGTGCCAGCTCACTCCGACAGGGGGACTATGGCTACACCTTC. Translated, it gives CASSLRQGDYGYTF. Filled out from reference TRBV18 and TRBJ1-2, the complete variable domain reads NAGVMQNPRHLVRRRGQEARLRCSPMKGHSHVYWYRQLPEEGLKFMVYLQKENIIDESGMPKERFSAEFPKEGPSILRIQQVVRGDSAAYFCASSLRQGDYGYTFGSGTRLTVV.

This chain links TRBV5-1 with TRBJ2-7; D gene uncertain. Looked up from germline, CDR1 is SGHRS and CDR2 is YFSETQ. The CDR3 contains 14 residues. The germline V and J ends were trimmed by 4 bases and 0 bases, with 11 bases remaining between them. CDR3 sequence: CASSPTTVSYEQYF. Here the CDR3 DNA reads TGCGCCAGCAGCCCCACGACGGTCTCCTACGAGCAGTACTTC.

This chain uses TRBV19 with TRBJ2-7; TRBD2 matches 10 bases. V lost 3 bases to trimming and J lost 7 bases; unmatched junction nucleotides: 3. Germline V gives CDR1 LNHDA, CDR2 SQIVND (reference sequence). This CDR3 has 13 amino acids. The CDR3, as DNA: TGTGCCAGTAGTATGGGACTAGCGTCAGAGCAGTACTTC. It codes for CASSMGLASEQYF.

The chain joins TRBV5-1 to TRBJ1-2; D not certain. From germline, CDR1 is SGHRS and CDR2 YFSETQ. The ends were cut back, 4 bases at V and 2 bases at J, with 9 bases in the middle. The CDR3 has 13 amino acids. DNA of the CDR3: TGCGCCAGCAGCGTGGAGGGCAACTATGGCTACACCTTC. This sequence encodes CASSVEGNYGYTF.

The chain links TRBV7-9 to TRBJ2-7, with D hard to call. The CDR3 has 13 residues. Germline-derived CDR1 and CDR2 are SEHNR and FQNEAQ (reference sequence). The V gene lost 1 base and the J gene lost 2 bases, with 6 bases spanning the gap. The CDR3 sequence is CASSLDPPYEQYF. The CDR3 DNA follows: TGTGCCAGCAGCTTAGACCCCCCCTACGAGCAGTACTTC.

This sequence joins TRBV6-4 and TRBJ2-3; TRBD2 matches at 9 bases. There are 16 residues in the CDR3. Per germline, CDR1 MRHNA and CDR2 SNTAGT. Unmatched junction bases numbered 12, after V lost 7 bases and J lost 4 bases. The CDR3 reads CASTSSGSGPSDTQYF. The CDR3 DNA sequence: TGTGCCAGCACTAGTAGCGGGAGTGGGCCTTCAGATACGCAGTATTTT.

This chain links TRBV7-2 with TRBJ1-1, with 7 nucleotides matching TRBD1. The V and J ends lost 6 bases and 0 bases, in that order; junction bases with no gene match: 7. The CDR3 length is 15 residues. Germline V gene lookup returns CDR1 SGHTA and CDR2 FQGNSA. The CDR3 nucleotides are TGTGCCAGCAGTACCCCGGGGACAGTGAACACTGAAGCTTTCTTT. As protein: CASSTPGTVNTEAFF.

The chain uses TRBV19 and TRBJ2-2; 15 bases fit TRBD2. Germline-derived CDR1 and CDR2 are LNHDA and SQIVND (reference sequence). Trimming cost V 5 bases and J 5 bases; bases outside gene matches: 9. CDR3 length equals 18 residues. CDR3 DNA sequence: TGTGCCAGTAGTCGCCCGTGGGGACTAGCGGGAGGAACCGGGGAGCTGTTTTTT. This translates into CASSRPWGLAGGTGELFF.

This chain joins TRBV7-9 and TRBJ2-3; TRBD1 matches at 7 bases. Trimming cost V 3 bases and J 2 bases; bases outside gene matches: 5. There are 15 residues in the CDR3. The germline CDR1 and CDR2 sequences are SEHNR and FQNEAQ (reference sequence). DNA of the CDR3: TGTGCCAGCAGCTTCGGGACAGCAATCACAGATACGCAGTATTTT. Protein: CASSFGTAITDTQYF.

This rearrangement joins TRBV10-3 to TRBJ1-1, with D possibly TRBD1 on 5 matching bases. The V end lost 8 bases, the J end lost 1 base, and 17 bases lay between the germline ends. CDR3 length equals 15 residues. Looked up from germline, CDR1 is ENHRY and CDR2 is SYGVKD. CDR3 DNA: TGTGCCATCGACGACGGGGCGGCGGGGAACACTGAAGCTTTCTTT. As protein: CAIDDGAAGNTEAFF.

The rearrangement joins TRBV6-1 to TRBJ1-5, with a possible D match to TRBD1 (5 bases). This CDR3 has 14 residues. From germline, CDR1 is MNHNS and CDR2 SASEGT. V was cut by 6 bases and J by 4 bases, with 13 bases left in between. The CDR3 loop reads CASRLGAFNQPQHF. In nucleotides, the CDR3 is TGTGCCAGCAGATTAGGGGCCTTTAATCAGCCCCAGCATTTT.

This chain uses TRBV6-5 with TRBJ2-5; D unclear. The CDR3 contains 14 residues. Deletions cut 6 bases from V and 4 bases from J, with 15 bases between. CDR1 and CDR2 from the germline V gene are MNHEY and SVGAGI. Here the CDR3 DNA reads TGTGCCAGCAGCCGGACCGACTTGCGAGAGACCCAGTACTTC. Translating it yields CASSRTDLRETQYF.

V and J are TRBV18 and TRBJ2-1; 8 nucleotides line up with TRBD2. The germline CDR1 and CDR2 sequences are KGHSH and LQKENI. The ends lost 3 bases at V and 7 bases at J; junction bases unmatched: 5. The CDR3 has 14 amino acids. CDR3: CASSPATSVNEQFF. CDR3 nucleotides: TGTGCCAGCTCACCCGCGACTAGCGTTAATGAGCAGTTCTTC.

This chain joins TRBV7-8 and TRBJ1-2; D is ambiguous. This CDR3 is 14 amino acids long. Germline CDR1 reads SGHVS; CDR2 reads FQNEAQ. V dropped 2 bases and J dropped 6 bases, with 13 bases sitting between them. CDR3 residues: CASSLSWGRDGYTF. Here the CDR3 DNA reads TGTGCCAGCAGCTTAAGTTGGGGAAGGGATGGCTACACCTTC.

The gene calls are TRBV19 and TRBJ1-5; a weak D match, TRBD1 (5 bases). V was trimmed by 3 bases and J by 0 bases, leaving 6 bases between them. CDR3 length: 14 amino acids. CDR1 is LNHDA, CDR2 SQIVND, per germline (reference sequence). The DNA for the CDR3 is TGTGCCAGTAGTATTGACAGTAGCAATCAGCCCCAGCATTTT. This codes for CASSIDSSNQPQHF.

The chain joins TRBV27 to TRBJ2-7; 12 bases line up with TRBD1. J was trimmed by 5 bases and V by 5 bases; bases with no gene match: 7. The CDR3 has 15 amino acids. Per germline, CDR1 MNHEY and CDR2 SMNVEV (reference sequence). For the CDR3, the DNA is TGTGCCAGCAGTCCCGGGACAGGGGGCCGCAACGAGCAGTACTTC. This codes for CASSPGTGGRNEQYF.

The chain has TRBV5-1 and TRBJ2-6; D is unresolved. There are 18 residues in the CDR3. Trimming stripped 0 bases from V and 1 base from J, with 14 bases between. Per germline, CDR1 SGHRS and CDR2 YFSETQ. The CDR3 sequence is CASSLAGMSPSGANVLTF. The CDR3 nucleotides read TGCGCCAGCAGCTTGGCCGGTATGAGCCCGTCTGGGGCCAACGTCCTGACTTTC. Based on the CDR3 plus reference TRBV5-1 and TRBJ2-6, the full variable domain is KAGVTQTPRYLIKTRGQQVTLSCSPISGHRSVSWYQQTPGQGLQFLFEYFSETQRNKGNFPGRFSGRQFSNSRSEMNVSTLELGDSALYLCASSLAGMSPSGANVLTFGAGSRLTVL.

The chain has TRBV6-6 and TRBJ2-3; D is undetermined. Germline V CDR1 and CDR2: MNHNY, SVGAGI (reference sequence). The V and J ends lost 7 bases and 4 bases respectively, with 12 bases between them. The CDR3 has 13 amino acids. CDR3 bases: TGTGCCAGCACCCCTATAGGTTCAGATACGCAGTATTTT. Translated: CASTPIGSDTQYF.

The chain recombines TRBV4-3 with TRBJ1-2; D gene uncertain. Trimming stripped 2 bases from V and 5 bases from J, with 24 bases between. CDR1 is LGHNA and CDR2 is YSLEER in the germline V gene. The CDR3 sequence is 18 residues long. The CDR3 region has the DNA TGCGCCAGCAGCCAATTCTCCGGGAGAGGAGGCATGACTTATGGCTACACCTTC. This gives the protein CASSQFSGRGGMTYGYTF.

The chain links TRBV2 to TRBJ1-5, with 7 bases fitting TRBD1. The trim removed 2 bases at V and 6 bases at J, leaving 4 bases unmatched. The CDR3 extends over 14 amino acids. Germline V gene lookup returns CDR1 SNHLY and CDR2 FYNNEI. CDR3 in amino acids: CASSEQGEGQPQHF. CDR3 coding DNA: TGTGCCAGCAGTGAACAGGGGGAGGGTCAGCCCCAGCATTTT.

V and J are TRBV7-9 and TRBJ2-1, with 11 bases lining up with TRBD2. The CDR3 sequence is 13 residues long. The germline V gene has CDR1 SEHNR and CDR2 FQNEAQ (reference sequence). Trimming cost V 5 bases and J 10 bases; bases outside gene matches: 4. The DNA of the CDR3 is TGTGCCAGCAGCAACCGGACTAGCGGGGAGCAGTTCTTC. It translates to CASSNRTSGEQFF. Complete variable domain (other parts from reference TRBV7-9 and TRBJ2-1): DTGVSQNPRHKITKRGQNVTFRCDPISEHNRLYWYRQTLGQGPEFLTYFQNEAQLEKSRLLSDRFSAERPKGSFSTLEIQRTEQGDSAMYLCASSNRTSGEQFFGPGTRLTVL.

The CDR3 reads CASSYNRDEQYF. Written as DNA, the CDR3 is TGTGCCAGCAGCTACAATAGGGACGAGCAGTACTTC. V is TRBV7-2 and J is TRBJ2-5; the D is unclear. The J call may be mistaken, given a closer DNA end match to TRBJ2-7. In germline, CDR1 is SGHTA, CDR2 FQGNSA. The CDR3 contains 12 residues.

This sequence joins TRBV6-6 and TRBJ1-2; D may be TRBD1 (5 bases). Germline V gene data show CDR1 as MNHNY and CDR2 as SVGAGI (reference sequence). CDR3 length: 16 residues. The V and J ends lost 6 bases and 11 bases respectively, with 28 bases between them. As DNA, the CDR3 is TGTGCCAGCAGGCTGGACACTACCCCTGCTTCCACGGGATACACCTTC. It specifies CASRLDTTPASTGYTF.

This clone came up a few times. V and J are TRBV6-1 and TRBJ1-5; D gene unclear. This CDR3 contains 16 residues. V shed 2 bases and J shed 0 bases, with 11 bases lying between them. Germline CDR1 is MNHNS and CDR2 is SASEGT. The CDR3 DNA reads TGTGCCAGCAGTGAAAGTTGGGGATATAGCAATCAGCCCCAGCATTTT. As protein: CASSESWGYSNQPQHF.

The chain recombines TRBV5-4 with TRBJ2-5; D not resolved. V lost 4 bases to trimming and J lost 1 base, with 11 bases between them. The CDR3 totals 14 residues. Germline CDR1 is SGHNT and CDR2 is YYREEE (reference sequence). The CDR3 here is CASSTTRGQETQYF. CDR3 bases: TGTGCCAGCAGCACCACCCGCGGCCAAGAGACCCAGTACTTC.

This clone was picked up a small number of times. This chain's CDR3 is CASSPRTGDAEAFF. CDR3 in DNA: TGCGCCAGCAGCCCGAGGACAGGGGATGCTGAAGCTTTCTTT. The chain has TRBV5-1 and TRBJ1-1, with 9 bases that match TRBD1. V was pared by 4 bases and J by 6 bases, with 7 bases of the junction left unmatched. The germline gives CDR1 SGHRS, CDR2 YFSETQ. The CDR3 runs to 14 residues. The full variable domain, rest sourced from reference TRBV5-1 and TRBJ1-1, is KAGVTQTPRYLIKTRGQQVTLSCSPISGHRSVSWYQQTPGQGLQFLFEYFSETQRNKGNFPGRFSGRQFSNSRSEMNVSTLELGDSALYLCASSPRTGDAEAFFGQGTRLTVV.

The chain combines TRBV7-3 with TRBJ2-2; no firm D call. The V gene lost 0 bases and the J gene lost 8 bases, with 7 bases spanning the gap. Germline V gene lookup returns CDR1 SGHTA and CDR2 FQGTGA. This CDR3 is 13 amino acids long. The CDR3, as DNA: TGTGCCAGCAGCTTAACATTAGCAGGGGAGCTGTTTTTT. This encodes CASSLTLAGELFF.

The V call is TRBV7-6, the J call TRBJ1-3; D not certain. The V end lost 5 bases, the J end lost 4 bases, and 9 bases lay between the germline ends. CDR3 length equals 13 residues. CDR1 SGHVS and CDR2 FNYEAQ come from the germline V gene. For the CDR3, the DNA is TGTGCCAGCAGCACCCGCGGCGGAAACACCATATATTTT. Its protein product is CASSTRGGNTIYF.

The rearrangement joins TRBV5-6 to TRBJ1-2; D is undetermined. CDR1 SGHDT and CDR2 YYEEEE come from the germline V gene. The CDR3 spans 11 residues. V lost 4 bases and J 13 bases, leaving 14 bases between the germline ends. The CDR3 sequence is CASSREEACTF. The CDR3 DNA reads as TGTGCCAGCAGCCGTGAGGAAGCCTGCACCTTC.